These 17 T cell receptor beta chains were all obtained from the same sample, sequenced in a study of cytomegalovirus exposure and HLA in healthy donors. Use of 60 Vbeta and 13 Jbeta primers characterized the PCR. Generated by immunoSEQ multiplex PCR, the TCRdb table keeps only in-frame clones and is missing some. Among around 190,000 clones listed, roughly 75% were seen once. Input material: PBMCs. The receptors shown here come from a man aged 40-55 years in good health and CMV-seronegative.

The rearrangement joins TRBV6-6 to TRBJ2-7; 9 nucleotides match TRBD1. This CDR3 is built from 13 residues. Germline CDR1 reads MNHNY; CDR2 reads SVGAGI (reference sequence). J lost 5 bases, V lost 6 bases, and 5 bases had no gene match. The CDR3 loop reads CASRNWDRDEQYF. Here the CDR3 DNA reads TGTGCCAGCAGGAACTGGGACAGGGACGAGCAGTACTTC.

This chain uses TRBV25-1 with TRBJ1-5, with D hard to call. With 6 bases removed from V and 5 bases from J, the gap between germline ends came to 14 bases. Germline loops: CDR1 MGHDK, CDR2 SYGVNS. The CDR3 has 14 amino acids. The CDR3 nucleotides are TGTGCCAGCAGACCGGAGGCGGCTGATCAGCCCCAGCATTTT. Its protein product is CASRPEAADQPQHF.

The chain is built from TRBV19 and TRBJ1-2, with no clear D. Trimming left V 7 bases short and J 0 bases short, with 12 bases between. From germline, CDR1 is LNHDA and CDR2 SQIVND (reference sequence). This CDR3 contains 14 residues. The CDR3 nucleotides are TGTGCCAGTACCCTGACAAACACTAACTATGGCTACACCTTC. It yields the protein CASTLTNTNYGYTF.

This rearrangement joins TRBV6-1 to TRBJ2-1; 12 positions agree with TRBD1. In germline, CDR1 is MNHNS, CDR2 SASEGT. The CDR3 length is 17 residues. V trimming: 4 bases; J trimming: 7 bases; junction bases outside the gene matches: 11. As DNA, the CDR3 is TGTGCCAGCAGTGGTACCGGGACAGGGGGCGTGGTAAATGAGCAGTTCTTC. Its protein is CASSGTGTGGVVNEQFF.

The gene calls are TRBV6-6 and TRBJ2-7; weak D call: TRBD1 (6 bases). The CDR3 spans 15 residues. V was trimmed by 6 bases and J by 0 bases, leaving 15 bases between them. CDR1 MNHNY and CDR2 SVGAGI come from the germline V gene (reference sequence). The CDR3 here is CASSFAQGSSYEQYF. The CDR3, as DNA: TGTGCCAGCAGCTTTGCGCAGGGGAGCTCCTACGAGCAGTACTTC.

The V and J genes are TRBV7-2 and TRBJ2-1; 11 bases agree with TRBD2. Losses at the gene ends were 3 bases for V and 7 bases for J; bases not matched to a gene: 8. The CDR3 consists of 16 residues. Germline V gene data show CDR1 as SGHTA and CDR2 as FQGNSA. In DNA, the CDR3 is TGTGCCAGCAGCTTCCTGGGGCTAGCGGGAGGTAATGAGCAGTTCTTC. Protein sequence: CASSFLGLAGGNEQFF. Full variable domain (rest looked up from reference TRBV7-2 and TRBJ2-1): GAGVSQSPSNKVTEKGKDVELRCDPISGHTALYWYRQSLGQGLEFLIYFQGNSAPDKSGLPSDRFSAERTGGSVSTLTIQRTQQEDSAVYLCASSFLGLAGGNEQFFGPGTRLTVL.

The J gene is TRBJ2-5, the V gene TRBV10-2; no clear D. Between the trimmed V and J ends, which lost 3 bases and 5 bases, there was a span of 7 bases. This CDR3 contains 12 residues. CDR1 is WSHSY, CDR2 SAAADI, per germline. CDR3 coding DNA: TGCGCCAGCAGTGACCCGCAGGAGACCCAGTACTTC. Its protein is CASSDPQETQYF.

The chain joins TRBV25-1 to TRBJ2-1, with TRBD1 matching 8 bases. This CDR3 spans 16 amino acids. The V gene end was trimmed by 0 bases and the J gene end by 8 bases; junction bases not matched to a gene: 9. CDR1 MGHDK and CDR2 SYGVNS come from the germline V gene. CDR3 amino acids: CASSEYRAGGRYEQFF. CDR3 DNA: TGTGCCAGCAGTGAATATAGGGCAGGGGGCAGGTATGAGCAGTTCTTC.

The rearrangement uses TRBV6-5 and TRBJ2-7; possible D gene TRBD1, 6 bases. V lost 0 bases and J 5 bases, leaving 14 bases between the germline ends. The CDR3 is made up of 15 amino acids. Looked up from germline, CDR1 is MNHEY and CDR2 is SVGAGI. Here the CDR3 reads CASSYSPQGRHEQYF. In DNA, the CDR3 is TGTGCCAGCAGTTACTCTCCACAGGGACGTCACGAGCAGTACTTC.

The V and J genes are TRBV27 and TRBJ2-7, with D perhaps TRBD2 (6 bases). V shed 6 bases and J shed 0 bases, with 9 bases lying between them. The CDR3 spans 13 residues. Germline CDR1 reads MNHEY; CDR2 reads SMNVEV (reference sequence). In nucleotides, the CDR3 is TGTGCCAGCAGGGTAGCGGACTCCTACGAGCAGTACTTC. It yields the protein CASRVADSYEQYF.

The J gene is TRBJ1-5, the V gene TRBV7-9; TRBD1 might be the D (5 bases). The CDR3 is 17 amino acids. V lost 5 bases and J lost 5, with 22 bases in between. Looked up from germline, CDR1 is SEHNR and CDR2 is FQNEAQ (reference sequence). The CDR3 reads CASSRAGGVELDQPQHF. The DNA of the CDR3 is TGTGCCAGCAGCAGAGCGGGGGGGGTTGAGTTGGATCAGCCCCAGCATTTT.

This clone was counted a few times. The J gene is TRBJ2-3, the V gene TRBV18; TRBD2 aligns across 12 bases. CDR3 size: 15 residues. Per germline, CDR1 KGHSH and CDR2 LQKENI. The V gene end was trimmed by 5 bases and the J gene end by 6 bases; junction bases not matched to a gene: 6. This CDR3 is CASSTTSGSVDTQYF. CDR3 nucleotides: TGTGCCAGCTCAACGACTAGCGGGAGTGTGGATACGCAGTATTTT.

In its sample, this clone was seen a few times. V and J are TRBV19 and TRBJ2-1; tentatively, D is TRBD2 (5 bases). The CDR3 consists of 14 residues. V was trimmed by 3 bases and J by 0 bases, leaving 6 bases between them. CDR1 and CDR2 from the germline V gene are LNHDA and SQIVND (reference sequence). CDR3 protein: CASSMRDSYNEQFF. The CDR3 DNA is TGTGCCAGTAGTATGAGGGACTCCTACAATGAGCAGTTCTTC.

The CDR3 sequence is CASNPTTGGNTEAFF. CDR3 nucleotides: TGTGCCAGCAACCCGACTACCGGGGGTAACACTGAAGCTTTCTTT. The V and J genes are TRBV7-9 and TRBJ1-1; weak D call: TRBD1 (5 bases). This CDR3 contains 15 residues. Germline loops: CDR1 SEHNR, CDR2 FQNEAQ (reference sequence). Trimming took off 7 bases at V and 2 bases at J, with 17 bases between the two ends.

This clone has just a few counts. The chain recombines TRBV6-6 with TRBJ2-3; 11 bases map to TRBD2. Germline V gene data show CDR1 as MNHNY and CDR2 as SVGAGI (reference sequence). V gave up 7 bases and J gave up 1 base; unmatched junction bases: 7. This CDR3 has 16 amino acids. CDR3 in DNA: TGTGCCAGCACCGCCGGGACTAGCGGACGCACAGATACGCAGTATTTT. The encoded protein is CASTAGTSGRTDTQYF.

This clone appeared a few times. The chain carries TRBV7-2 and TRBJ2-5; 9 bases fit TRBD1. V dropped 3 bases and J dropped 5; count of bases not matched to a gene: 7. The CDR3 loop spans 15 amino acids. The germline V gene encodes CDR1 SGHTA and CDR2 FQGNSA. The CDR3 DNA reads TGTGCCAGCAGCTTGGACAGGGGTTTTTGGGAGACCCAGTACTTC. This sequence encodes CASSLDRGFWETQYF.

Comment on this clone: This sample also contains other DNA sequences that code for the same CDR3. The chain couples TRBV2 to TRBJ1-5, with 7 positions matching TRBD1. Per the germline V gene, CDR1 is SNHLY and CDR2 is FYNNEI. Losses at the gene ends were 7 bases for V and 1 base for J; bases not matched to a gene: 1. The CDR3 length is 13 residues. Written as DNA, the CDR3 is TGTGCCAGCACCAGGGGGAGCAATCAGCCCCAGCATTTT. Its translation is CASTRGSNQPQHF.